The entry below describes one T cell receptor (beta chain). The antigen remains unidentified. This entry is derived from a study of T cell responses to AZD1222 COVID-19 vaccine. Data came from immunoSEQ multiplex PCR; TCRdb stores just in-frame clones and leaves some out. Here the sample spans some 81,000 clones, under 95% being singletons. The CDR3 extends over 12 amino acids. The ends were cut back, 6 bases at V and 8 bases at J, with 11 bases in the middle. The germline gives CDR1 MDHEN, CDR2 SYDVKM. Study results and limitations: Spike-spanning, vaccine-associated CD4 TCRs were dominant at 160-218 and 743-854.

The sequence was obtained from an adult who received the AZD1222 COVID-19 vaccine. The chain joins TRBV28 to TRBJ1-3; D uncertain. This sample comprised peripheral blood, obtained 28 days after the second AZD1222 dose. In DNA, the CDR3 is TGTGCCAGCAGCCCAGATGAATACACCATATATTTT. This sequence encodes CASSPDEYTIYF.